The T cell receptor (beta chain) under discussion was sequenced for a study of T cell responses to AZD1222 COVID-19 vaccine. Background on the study: It was second doses at about 4 or about 12 weeks that were pooled.

Study results and caveats: Two doses of AZD1222 preceded a rise in Spike-specific TCR breadth and depth. Unmutated variant regions are reportedly the target of nearly half of TCRs that are spike-specific. Donors, mostly white British, included more females; clonal diversity was possibly underestimated.

Sequenced by immunoSEQ multiplex PCR; TCRdb stores in-frame clones only, minus some. The sample has around 100,000 clones; roughly 87% are singletons. Comments on this clone: The antigen remains unidentified.

The CDR3 length is 15 residues. V shed 0 bases and J shed 2 bases, with 12 bases lying between them. Germline-derived CDR1 and CDR2 are SGHKS and YYEKEE (reference sequence). This rearrangement joins TRBV5-5 to TRBJ2-7, with D unresolved. The sequenced sample was peripheral blood, obtained on day 0 of AZD1222 vaccination. The TCR was taken from an adult in good health. CDR3 bases: TGTGCCAGCAGCTTGGGGCAGGCACATACCTACGAGCAGTACTTC. Protein: CASSLGQAHTYEQYF. The full variable domain, completed using reference TRBV5-5 and TRBJ2-7, is DAGVTQSPTHLIKTRGQQVTLRCSPISGHKSVSWYQQVLGQGPQFIFQYYEKEERGRGNFPDRFSARQFPNYSSELNVNALLLGDSALYLCASSLGQAHTYEQYFGPGTRLTVT.